This TCR beta chain is from a study of identical twins. Overall study findings and caveats: There was more out-of-frame TCR alpha sharing in monozygotic twins than models estimated.

With template switching, a universal primer site was added, and the cDNA carried unique molecular identifiers. TCRdb passed the 5' RACE reads through MiXCR, listing each CDR3 protein once. There are 600,000 to 800,000 distinct CDR3 sequences in the sample; approximately 22% occur only once, and approximately 4.3% lies in the top ten. Trimming left V 4 bases short and J 6 bases short, with 13 bases between. Germline lookup yields CDR1 ENHRY and CDR2 SYGVKD. CDR3 size: 13 residues. This clonotype has only a few counts. Antigen: not known. The same specimen was also included in a second study, on T cells expressing NK-cell markers. From that study: Among eight sequenced donors, seven carried HCMV seropositivity while one was seronegative. Six or seven donors had dominant NKG2C+ clonotypes that comprised about 1.0-8% of their CD8+ T cells.

Sequences were obtained from PBMCs. This clonotype was sampled from a woman aged 18 to 35 in good health. V usage is TRBV10-3 and J usage is TRBJ2-7; possible D gene TRBD1, 6 bases. The CDR3 sequence: CAISGGPSGEQYF. CDR3 sequence (DNA): TGTGCCATCAGTGGGGGGCCGTCGGGCGAGCAGTACTTC.